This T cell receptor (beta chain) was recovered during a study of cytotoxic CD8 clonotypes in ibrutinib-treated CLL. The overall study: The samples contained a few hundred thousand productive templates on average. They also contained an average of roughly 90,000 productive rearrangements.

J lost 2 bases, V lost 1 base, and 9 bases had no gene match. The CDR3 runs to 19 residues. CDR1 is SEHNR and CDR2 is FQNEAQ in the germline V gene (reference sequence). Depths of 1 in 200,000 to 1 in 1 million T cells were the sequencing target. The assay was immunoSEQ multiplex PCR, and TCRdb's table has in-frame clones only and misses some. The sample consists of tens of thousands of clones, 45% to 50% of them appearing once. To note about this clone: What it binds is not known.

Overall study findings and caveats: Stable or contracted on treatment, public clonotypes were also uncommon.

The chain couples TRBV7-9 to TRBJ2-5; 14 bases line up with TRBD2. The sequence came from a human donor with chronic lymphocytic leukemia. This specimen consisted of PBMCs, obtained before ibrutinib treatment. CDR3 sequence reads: CASSLGGTSGGLSQETQYF. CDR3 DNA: TGTGCCAGCAGCTTAGGCGGGACTAGCGGGGGCTTATCTCAAGAGACCCAGTACTTC.